Below are 17 T cell receptor beta chains sequenced from a single sample in a study of T cell responses to AZD1222 COVID-19 vaccine. Only in-frame clones appear in the TCRdb table, and some are missing; sequencing was by immunoSEQ multiplex PCR. Of around 120,000 clones listed, approximately 86% are singletons. The material sequenced was peripheral blood, taken 28 days after the second AZD1222 dose. These receptor sequences come from an adult who received the AZD1222 COVID-19 vaccine.

The rearrangement uses TRBV28 and TRBJ2-3, with TRBD2 matching over 7 bases. The CDR3 runs to 18 residues. CDR1 is MDHEN, CDR2 SYDVKM, per germline. J lost 0 bases, V lost 3 bases, and 12 bases had no gene match. The CDR3 loop reads CASSLAGTIKSSTDTQYF. For the CDR3, the DNA is TGTGCCAGCAGTTTGGCCGGGACTATAAAATCTAGCACAGATACGCAGTATTTT.

This clone is a singleton in its sample. The chain carries TRBV7-6 and TRBJ2-5, with 8 positions matching TRBD2. Germline V gene data show CDR1 as SGHVS and CDR2 as FNYEAQ. J lost 2 bases, V lost 5 bases, and 10 bases had no gene match. The CDR3 consists of 16 residues. DNA of the CDR3: TGTGCCAGCAGCGGCCGGGGGAGCGGGGGACAAGAGACCCAGTACTTC. Translating it yields CASSGRGSGGQETQYF. Looking up the rest from reference TRBV7-6 and TRBJ2-5 gives the full variable domain: GAGVSQSPRYKVTKRGQDVALRCDPISGHVSLYWYRQALGQGPEFLTYFNYEAQQDKSGLPNDRFSAERPEGSISTLTIQRTEQRDSAMYRCASSGRGSGGQETQYFGPGTRLLVL.

This sequence joins TRBV5-5 and TRBJ1-5; 7 positions agree with TRBD1. With 2 bases clipped from V and 1 base from J, the junction kept 6 bases outside the gene matches. This CDR3 comprises 16 residues. Germline V CDR1 and CDR2: SGHKS, YYEKEE (reference sequence). The CDR3 sequence: CASSFAYRGSNQPQHF. The DNA of the CDR3 is TGTGCCAGCAGCTTTGCCTACAGGGGAAGCAATCAGCCCCAGCATTTT.

This rearrangement joins TRBV5-4 to TRBJ1-2; 7 bases align to TRBD1. J gave up 4 bases and V 3 bases, and 12 bases lay outside the gene matches. Germline V lookup: CDR1 SGHNT, CDR2 YYREEE (reference sequence). The CDR3 runs 16 residues. The chain's CDR3 is CASSSPRIDRVYGYTF. CDR3 in DNA: TGTGCCAGCAGCTCCCCACGAATCGACAGGGTCTATGGCTACACCTTC.

This chain joins TRBV7-8 and TRBJ1-5; D gene unclear. Germline CDR1 and CDR2: SGHVS and FQNEAQ. The CDR3 is made up of 13 amino acids. With 4 bases removed from V and 4 bases from J, the gap between germline ends came to 8 bases. Here the CDR3 DNA reads TGTGCCAGCAGCTCCTCGCTTAATCAGCCCCAGCATTTT. Protein: CASSSSLNQPQHF.

This clone was counted only a few times. V and J are TRBV25-1 and TRBJ1-2; TRBD1 might be the D (6 bases). CDR3 length equals 13 residues. The germline V and J ends were trimmed by 0 bases and 8 bases, with 10 bases remaining between them. Germline V lookup: CDR1 MGHDK, CDR2 SYGVNS. In DNA form, the CDR3 reads TGTGCCAGCAGTGAATACAGAGACAGGGGCTACACCTTC. Encoded protein: CASSEYRDRGYTF.

The J gene is TRBJ2-7, the V gene TRBV14; D gene ambiguous. Trimming removed 1 base from V and 0 bases from J, with 7 bases in between. From germline, CDR1 is SGHDN and CDR2 FVKESK. This CDR3 comprises 14 residues. CDR3 bases: TGTGCCAGCAGCCAAGCTTTACTCTCCTACGAGCAGTACTTC. It encodes CASSQALLSYEQYF.

This clone was found a few times. The CDR3 sequence: CASSISTSSSFGYTF. CDR3 nucleotide sequence: TGTGCCAGTAGTATATCAACAAGTTCCTCCTTCGGCTACACCTTC. The V gene is TRBV19, the J gene TRBJ1-2; D is unresolved. Trimming took 2 bases from V and 8 from J, leaving 18 bases between them. This CDR3 has 15 residues. The V gene's germline CDR1 is LNHDA and CDR2 SQIVND (reference sequence).

The V gene is TRBV5-6, the J gene TRBJ1-1, with D unresolved. CDR3 length equals 15 residues. Germline lookup yields CDR1 SGHDT and CDR2 YYEEEE. V was clipped by 4 bases and J by 0 bases, with 13 bases between them. The CDR3 spells CASSRQAAMNTEAFF. CDR3 in DNA: TGTGCCAGCAGCCGCCAGGCGGCAATGAACACTGAAGCTTTCTTT.

V is TRBV24-1 and J is TRBJ1-5; TRBD1 matches 8 bases. The germline CDR1 and CDR2 sequences are KGHDR and SFDVKD. The V gene end was trimmed by 7 bases and the J gene end by 4 bases; junction bases not matched to a gene: 11. The CDR3 sequence is 16 residues long. The CDR3 bases are TGTGCCACCAGCTCGGGGAGGACAGGGCTTAATCAGCCCCAGCATTTT. It encodes CATSSGRTGLNQPQHF.

This clone was counted once. This rearrangement joins TRBV16 to TRBJ2-4, with 8 bases lining up with TRBD1. From germline, CDR1 is KGHSY and CDR2 FQNENV. This CDR3 has 17 residues. The junction had 9 bases not matched to a gene; V was cut back by 2 bases and J by 3 bases. The CDR3 bases are TGTGCCAGCAGCCAAACATTGAGCGGACAGGGCAAAAACATTCAGTACTTC. Amino acid sequence: CASSQTLSGQGKNIQYF.

The V and J genes are TRBV18 and TRBJ2-5; D is possibly TRBD1 or TRBD2 (5 bases each). The germline gives CDR1 KGHSH, CDR2 LQKENI. The CDR3 totals 13 residues. The V end lost 3 bases, the J end lost 5 bases, and 10 bases lay between the germline ends. The CDR3 sequence is CASSPGARETQYF. The CDR3 nucleotides read TGTGCCAGCTCACCCGGGGCTAGGGAGACCCAGTACTTC.

V and J are TRBV24-1 and TRBJ2-7, with 7 bases lining up with TRBD2. The CDR3 is 15 amino acids. J gave up 0 bases and V 0 bases, and 1 base lay outside the gene matches. Germline V CDR1 and CDR2: KGHDR, SFDVKD. The CDR3 bases are TGTGCCACCAGTGATTTGTGGGGGGGCTCCTACGAGCAGTACTTC. As protein: CATSDLWGGSYEQYF.

The V gene is TRBV19, the J gene TRBJ1-2; 8 nucleotides align to TRBD1. This CDR3 has 11 residues. Trimming took 6 bases from V and 6 from J; bases not matched to a gene: 0. Germline values: CDR1 LNHDA, CDR2 SQIVND (reference sequence). This CDR3 is CASRTGDGYTF. CDR3 sequence (DNA): TGTGCCAGTAGGACAGGGGATGGCTACACCTTC.

This chain joins TRBV18 and TRBJ2-5; D remains ambiguous. The CDR3 consists of 14 residues. V shed 6 bases and J shed 5 bases, with 16 bases lying between them. CDR1 and CDR2 (germline): KGHSH, LQKENI. The CDR3 sequence is CASSLKPLSETQYF. The CDR3 nucleotides are TGTGCCAGCTCTCTCAAACCGCTGTCGGAGACCCAGTACTTC.

The count of this clone is one. One end of the junction varies from germline; a read error may be responsible. The V and J genes are TRBV9 and TRBJ2-2; 7 nucleotides align to TRBD2. The CDR3 loop spans 16 amino acids. Looked up from germline, CDR1 is SGDLS and CDR2 is YYNGEE. CDR3 protein: CASSVGGLPNTRELFF. CDR3 bases: TGTGCCAGCAGCGTTGGGGGACTACCTAACACCAGGGAGCTGTTTTTT.

This clone was counted only a few times. The rearrangement links TRBV18 to TRBJ1-1; D gene uncertain. Trimming took off 1 base at V and 7 bases at J, with 7 bases between the two ends. From germline, CDR1 is KGHSH and CDR2 LQKENI. CDR3 length equals 12 residues. CDR3 in DNA: TGTGCCAGCTCACCACTTCTTAGTGAAGCTTTCTTT. It codes for CASSPLLSEAFF.